The clone carrying this TCR beta chain appeared a single time. What it recognizes is unknown. This sample is drawn from a study of CD8 T cell repertoires and HIV-1 epitope variants. Data came from immunoSEQ multiplex PCR; TCRdb stores just in-frame clones and leaves some out. This table has approximately 5,000 clones, around 65% appearing once. Germline loops: CDR1 MNHEY, CDR2 SVGAGI. Between the trimmed V and J ends, which lost 0 bases and 1 base, there was a span of 7 bases. The CDR3 is 14 residues long. The chain has TRBV6-5 and TRBJ2-7; possible D gene TRBD2, 5 bases. The TCR comes from a male donor with HIV. The sample was cultured CD8+ T cells derived from PBMCs. The CDR3 loop reads CASSYSGGSYEQYF. The CDR3 DNA follows: TGTGCCAGCAGTTACTCTGGCGGGTCCTACGAGCAGTACTTC.